This T cell receptor (beta chain) was obtained from a study of blood T cell repertoires in COVID-19. Sequenced by immunoSEQ multiplex PCR; TCRdb stores in-frame clones only, minus some. The repertoire includes roughly 250,000 clones, over 80% of them detected once, and under 2.5% sits in the top ten. Participant age was roughly 18 to 90 years, and participants resided in about 25 US areas. Germline V lookup: CDR1 MDHEN, CDR2 SYDVKM. The CDR3 loop spans 14 amino acids. The ends were cut back, 5 bases at V and 8 bases at J, with 18 bases in the middle. Sequencing used PBMCs or T cells enriched from blood (not recorded which). This TCR derives from a woman aged 18-35 years who had recovered from COVID-19. The genes are TRBV28 and TRBJ1-2; TRBD1 might be the D (6 bases). CDR3 DNA: TGTGCCAGCAGTCTGGGAGGGCAGGGGTTGGGCTACACCTTC. Translated, it gives CASSLGGQGLGYTF.